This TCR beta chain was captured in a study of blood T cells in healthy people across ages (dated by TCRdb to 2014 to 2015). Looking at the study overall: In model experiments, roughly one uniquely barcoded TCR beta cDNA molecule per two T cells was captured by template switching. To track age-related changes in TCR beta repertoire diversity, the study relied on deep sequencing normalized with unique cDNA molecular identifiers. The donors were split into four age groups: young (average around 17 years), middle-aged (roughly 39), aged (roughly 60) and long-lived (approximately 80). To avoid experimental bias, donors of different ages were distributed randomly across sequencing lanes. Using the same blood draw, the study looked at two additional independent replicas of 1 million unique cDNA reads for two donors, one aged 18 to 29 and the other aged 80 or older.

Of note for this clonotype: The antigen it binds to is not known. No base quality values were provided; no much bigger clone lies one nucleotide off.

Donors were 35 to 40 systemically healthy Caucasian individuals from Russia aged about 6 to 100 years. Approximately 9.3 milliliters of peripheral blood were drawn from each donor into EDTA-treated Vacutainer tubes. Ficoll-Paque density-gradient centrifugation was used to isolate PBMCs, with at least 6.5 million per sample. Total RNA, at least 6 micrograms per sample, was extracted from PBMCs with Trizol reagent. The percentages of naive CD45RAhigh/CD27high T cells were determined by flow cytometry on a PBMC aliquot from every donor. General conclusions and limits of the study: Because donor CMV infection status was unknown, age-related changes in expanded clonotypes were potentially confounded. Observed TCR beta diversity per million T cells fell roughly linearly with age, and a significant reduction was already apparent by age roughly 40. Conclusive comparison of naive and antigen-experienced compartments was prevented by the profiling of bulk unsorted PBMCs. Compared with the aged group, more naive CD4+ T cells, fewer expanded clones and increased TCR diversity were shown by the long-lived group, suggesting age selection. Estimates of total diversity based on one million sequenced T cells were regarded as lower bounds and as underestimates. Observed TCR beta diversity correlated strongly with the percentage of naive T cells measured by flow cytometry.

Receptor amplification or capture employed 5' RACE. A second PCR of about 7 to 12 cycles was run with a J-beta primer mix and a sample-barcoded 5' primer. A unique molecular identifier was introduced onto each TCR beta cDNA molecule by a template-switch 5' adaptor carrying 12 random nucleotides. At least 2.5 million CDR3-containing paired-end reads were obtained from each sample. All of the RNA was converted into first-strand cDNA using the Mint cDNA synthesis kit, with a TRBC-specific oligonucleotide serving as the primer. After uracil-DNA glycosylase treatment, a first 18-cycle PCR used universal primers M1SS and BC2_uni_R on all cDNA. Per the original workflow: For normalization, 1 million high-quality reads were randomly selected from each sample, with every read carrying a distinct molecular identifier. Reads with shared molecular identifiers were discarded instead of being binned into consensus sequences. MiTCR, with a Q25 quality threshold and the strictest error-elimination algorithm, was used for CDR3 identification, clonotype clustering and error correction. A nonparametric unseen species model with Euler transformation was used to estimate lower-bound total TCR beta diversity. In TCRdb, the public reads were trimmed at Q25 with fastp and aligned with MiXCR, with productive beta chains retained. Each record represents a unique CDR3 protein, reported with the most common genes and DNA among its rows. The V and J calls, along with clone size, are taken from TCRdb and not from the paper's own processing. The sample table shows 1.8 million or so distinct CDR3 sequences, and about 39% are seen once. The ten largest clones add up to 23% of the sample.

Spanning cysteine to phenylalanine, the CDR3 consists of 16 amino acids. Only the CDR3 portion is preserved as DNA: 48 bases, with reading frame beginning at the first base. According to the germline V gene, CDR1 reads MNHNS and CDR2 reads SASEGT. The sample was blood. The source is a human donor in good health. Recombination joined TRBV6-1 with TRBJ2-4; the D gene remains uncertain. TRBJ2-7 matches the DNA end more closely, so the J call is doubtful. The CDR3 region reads CASSQTDGPAAYEQYF. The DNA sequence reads TGTGCCAGCAGTCAAACGGACGGACCAGCTGCCTACGAGCAGTACTTC.